The entry below describes one T cell receptor beta chain. What it binds is unknown. Only in-frame clones appear in the TCRdb table, and some are missing; sequencing was by immunoSEQ multiplex PCR. The sample lists around 41,000 clones, approximately 83% occurring once. The data are from a study of T cells in localized non-small cell lung cancer. Study findings and constraints: Appearances in adjacent lung were noted for a median roughly 50 of the top 100 tumor clones. A higher density of T cells in blood coincided with extended overall survival. Uninvolved adjacent lung showed higher T cell clonality than tumor.

Trimming stripped 2 bases from V and 5 bases from J, with 16 bases between. This CDR3 contains 16 residues. The germline CDR1 and CDR2 sequences are KGHSH and LQKENI. The sequence derives from a man aged 35 to 70 with stage II lung adenocarcinoma. The chain links TRBV18 to TRBJ1-5, with D perhaps matching TRBD1 (5 bases). This specimen consisted of PBMCs, obtained before any cancer treatment. The CDR3 is CASSPTGARGDQPQHF. The CDR3 bases are TGTGCCAGCTCACCAACGGGAGCCCGGGGGGATCAGCCCCAGCATTTT.